The text below deals with one T cell receptor (beta chain). Its cognate antigen is unknown. Its ends do not fully match the called genes, so a read error is possible. This record belongs to a study of neurological immune-mediated disorders. General study points: Phylogenetic grouping assigned the repertoires of 18 of 34 multiple sclerosis patients to a single cluster of related CDR3 sequences. This cluster may be a repertoire-level signature.

The germline CDR1 and CDR2 sequences are MGHRA and YSYEKL. The CDR3 has 14 residues. 5'RACE employing 10-nucleotide random UMIs yielded the cDNA. TCRdb called the 5' RACE reads again in MiXCR, with one record for every CDR3 protein. The sample lists tens of thousands of distinct CDR3 sequences; approximately 3% were seen once. The TCR sequence derives from a woman aged 45 to 65 with multiple sclerosis. The V gene is TRBV4-1, the J gene TRBJ1-1; TRBD1 matches at 12 bases. What was sequenced was PBMCs. This CDR3 reads CASSQGQGAGKAFF. CDR3 coding DNA: TGTGCCAGCAGCCAGGGACAGGGGGCAGGTAAAGCTTTCTTT.